The present T cell receptor beta chain was sequenced within a study of Graves' ophthalmopathy and Graves' hyperthyroidism (dated by TCRdb to 2017 to 2018). In the study overall: Peripheral blood was collected at initial diagnosis, before any treatment. In total, under 150 blood samples were TCR-sequenced: some 40 ophthalmopathy, 75 hyperthyroidism and some 17 hyperthyroidism-to-ophthalmopathy patients. Following sample collection, hyperthyroidism patients were given methimazole at a starting dose of 30 mg daily, and ophthalmopathy patients were given high-dose intravenous methylprednisolone. TCR beta repertoire signatures were used to distinguish Graves' ophthalmopathy from Graves' hyperthyroidism and to predict progression to ophthalmopathy. An independent validation cohort was composed of some 19 hyperthyroidism patients and over 15 patients who later progressed from hyperthyroidism to ophthalmopathy. In over five hyperthyroidism patients, T-cell repertoires of thyroid tissue and blood were compared. A discovery set of 100 patients (43 ophthalmopathy, 60 or so stable hyperthyroidism) was enrolled to explore V-J signatures distinguishing ophthalmopathy from hyperthyroidism. On the study overall, not on this receptor specifically: No statistical method was used to predetermine the sample size, and group allocation was not hidden from the investigators. In validation, the model predicted ophthalmopathy progression with more than 55% sensitivity and approximately 75% specificity; some 13 predicted patients were CT-confirmed with GO in a median of approximately six months. In cross-validation, the 13-signature model distinguished ophthalmopathy from stable hyperthyroidism with approximately 88% sensitivity and just under 84% specificity, and in the test set the corresponding values were about 80% and 75%. Among expanded thyroid clonotypes with frequency above 0.001, most also showed up in blood, which suggests that blood repertoires may reflect the thyroid immune response.

From cysteine to phenylalanine, the CDR3 is 16 amino acids long. Just CDR3 DNA is preserved here, 48 bases in frame from base 1. CDR1 and CDR2, looked up from the germline V gene (reference sequence), are LNHNV and YYDKDF. The germline ends are 17 bases apart after V is trimmed by 1 base and J by 8 bases. Details on this clonotype: Its antigen is not yet known. Nothing much larger sits one base from this clone, and base qualities are not available.

For repertoire sequencing, TCR beta CDR3 regions were amplified from RNA transcripts. The first round was an RT-PCR using HTBI primers with the Qiagen OneStep RT-PCR kit, and this first round was followed by a second-round multiplex PCR, then size selection and purification. Libraries were sequenced on an Illumina HiSeq2000 using paired-end 100 bp reads. In the authors' own workflow: SOAPnuke was used for read processing, and reads with adapters, uncalled bases, a mean Phred below 15, or no exact constant-primer or identifier match were discarded. High-quality paired reads were merged with COPE v1.2.5. Each unique nucleotide sequence was defined as a clonotype, and clonotypes were aligned to IMGT TRB V, D and J references with MiTCR v1.1. Analysis was restricted to V-J combinations with a frequency above 0.0001, which covered 99% to 99.2% of repertoires. A TCR clonal expansion and chaos score per V-J combination was defined as the ratio of F50 clonal expansion to chaos observed in the TCRdist matrix. Welch's t-statistics and random forest were used to reduce features to approximately 13 V-J combinations, which were fed into a naive Bayes classifier. Thyroid-blood repertoire similarity was quantified with the Morisita-Horn index. Clones were called with MiXCR by TCRdb after fastp trimmed the public reads at Q25, and only in-frame beta chains were retained. Every distinct CDR3 protein forms one entry, paired with its most common genes and DNA. The V and J calls, along with clone size, are taken from TCRdb and not from the paper's own processing. For this sample the table gives hundreds of thousands of distinct CDR3 sequences, of which approximately 39% were detected only once. Of the sample, over 2.5% is held by the ten largest clones.

The ophthalmopathy patients had moderately to severely active disease, with a Clinical Activity Score of 3 or higher, a NOSPECS grade of 4 or higher, and a disease duration of less than 3 months. Patients were excluded if they had other autoimmune diseases, uncontrolled infections, pregnancy or lactation. Clinical symptoms, serum thyroxine, TRAb, thyroid ultrasound and orbital computed tomography were used for diagnosis. PBMCs were isolated from 8 to 10 ml of fresh peripheral blood by Ficoll-Paque density gradient centrifugation. Total RNA was extracted with Trizol reagent and quality-checked on an Agilent 2100 Bioanalyzer.

Recombination linked TRBV15 to TRBJ1-4; the D region possibly corresponds to TRBD1 (5 bases align). The sequence was collected from an adult man with Graves' ophthalmopathy. Source material: peripheral blood. The DNA sequence reads TGTGCCACCAGCAGAGGGGAGGGGACCACGGGAGAAAAACTGTTTTTT. This is translated as CATSRGEGTTGEKLFF.